This T cell receptor beta chain comes out of a study of identical twins. A single record per CDR3 protein comes from TCRdb applying MiXCR to the 5' RACE reads. The sample holds some 710,000 distinct CDR3 sequences; approximately 6% are singletons and the top ten take roughly 1.6%. Germline V lookup: CDR1 MNHEY, CDR2 SVGEGT. The J segment lost 0 bases and the V segment lost 0 bases, leaving 2 bases of the junction unmatched. The CDR3 sequence is 15 residues long. This clonotype was observed many times. This chain joins TRBV6-2 or TRBV6-3 and TRBJ2-7; 7 bases line up with TRBD2. Sequenced sample: naive T cells sorted from blood. This clonotype was obtained from a man between 18 and 35 years old in good health. The CDR3 region has the DNA TGTGCCAGCAGTTACTCCCGCGGGAGCTCCTACGAGCAGTACTTC. This sequence encodes CASSYSRGSSYEQYF.